One sample yielded the 28 T cell receptor beta chains listed below, sequenced in a study of T cells in Graves' hyperthyroidism and ophthalmopathy. It was RNA transcripts that yielded the amplified TCR beta CDR3 regions. The HTBI primer set drove a first-round RT-PCR of the TCR CDR3. A single record per CDR3 protein comes from TCRdb applying MiXCR to the multiplex PCR reads. This sample carries hundreds of thousands of distinct CDR3 sequences, around 42% of them seen once, and the ten largest clones take 8.2%. Source material: peripheral blood or thyroid tissue (not recorded which). Every receptor here comes from a woman aged 18 to 35 with Graves' hyperthyroidism.

V is TRBV5-1 and J is TRBJ1-5; maybe TRBD1 (6 bases). The germline V and J ends were trimmed by 4 bases and 6 bases, with 17 bases remaining between them. Per the germline V gene, CDR1 is SGHRS and CDR2 is YFSETQ. This CDR3 region has 15 residues. The CDR3 region is CASSQEGTGAQPQHF. The DNA for the CDR3 is TGCGCCAGCAGCCAAGAGGGGACGGGGGCTCAGCCCCAGCATTTT.

This clonotype came up a few times. The V gene is TRBV2, the J gene TRBJ2-3; no clear D gene. Germline assignment: CDR1 SNHLY and CDR2 FYNNEI. V lost 1 base to trimming and J lost 1 base, with 3 bases between them. The CDR3 is 13 residues long. CDR3 DNA sequence: TGTGCCAGCAGTGAAGATCGCACAGATACGCAGTATTTT. Its translation: CASSEDRTDTQYF.

The table lists this clonotype with a few counts. The J gene is TRBJ2-5, the V gene TRBV20-1, with 7 bases matching TRBD2. The V gene end was trimmed by 7 bases and the J gene end by 1 base; junction bases not matched to a gene: 6. CDR1 and CDR2 (germline): DFQATT, SNEGSKA (reference sequence). The CDR3 has 13 amino acids. CDR3 sequence (DNA): TGCAGTGGAGACGGCGGGGGCCAAGAGACCCAGTACTTC. Its translation: CSGDGGGQETQYF.

V gene TRBV20-1 combines with J gene TRBJ2-7; TRBD1 matches at 7 bases. Per the germline V gene, CDR1 is DFQATT and CDR2 is SNEGSKA (reference sequence). The ends lost 2 bases at V and 2 bases at J; junction bases unmatched: 9. The CDR3 loop spans 15 amino acids. The CDR3 loop is CSARYPGQGAYEQYF. The DNA of the CDR3 is TGCAGTGCTAGATACCCTGGCCAGGGGGCCTACGAGCAGTACTTC.

About this clonotype itself: Likely a read error: the CDR3 ends without its conserved phenylalanine or tryptophan. The DNA is omitted, as the CDR3 cannot be located on it reliably, and the CDR3 follows TCRdb's listing. V and J are TRBV7-9 and TRBJ2-6; the D call in the table, TRBD1, was not verified against the DNA. The CDR3 adds up to 10 amino acids, both ends counted. Germline values: CDR1 SEHNR, CDR2 FQNEAQ (reference sequence). CDR3 sequence reads: CASSPGTGGV.

This chain connects TRBV5-1 to TRBJ2-7, with no clear D. V gave up 4 bases and J gave up 3 bases, with 14 bases separating them. The CDR3 spans 14 residues. The germline CDR1 and CDR2 sequences are SGHRS and YFSETQ. For the CDR3, the DNA is TGCGCCAGCAGCGCCACCGGGCCGAACTACGAGCAGTACTTC. Residues: CASSATGPNYEQYF.

V usage is TRBV20-1 and J usage is TRBJ2-7; D not certain. This CDR3 has 15 residues. Germline CDR1 is DFQATT and CDR2 is SNEGSKA (reference sequence). Trimming took off 1 base at V and 7 bases at J, with 20 bases between the two ends. The CDR3 DNA sequence: TGCAGTGCTAGAGTTCAGCCGGGCCCAACCAGGGAGCAGTACTTC. It encodes CSARVQPGPTREQYF.

This chain uses TRBV7-2 with TRBJ2-1; D is uncertain. Looked up from germline, CDR1 is SGHTA and CDR2 is FQGNSA. The CDR3 has 11 residues. V gave up 2 bases and J gave up 11 bases, with 7 bases separating them. The CDR3 reads CASSLLDKQFF. In DNA form, the CDR3 reads TGTGCCAGCAGCTTATTAGACAAGCAGTTCTTC.

This clonotype has a handful of counts. Since a much larger clone is just one base distant, this may be a read error. The J gene is TRBJ1-3, the V gene TRBV9; no clear D gene. This CDR3 comprises 14 residues. CDR1 is SGDLS and CDR2 is YYNGEE in the germline V gene. Trimming removed 0 bases at V and 0 bases at J, with 4 bases between. The CDR3 nucleotides are TGTGCCAGCAGCGTAGGGGACTCTGGAAACACCATATATTTT. Protein: CASSVGDSGNTIYF.

The rearrangement links TRBV29-1 to TRBJ2-5, with 14 bases that match TRBD2. CDR3 length: 15 amino acids. Germline trimming cut 5 bases from V and 5 bases from J; bases unmatched to any gene: 7. Germline V gene sequence: CDR1 SQVTM, CDR2 ANQGSEA. CDR3 nucleotides: TGCAGCGTTAGACTAGCGGGAGGGCCGGGTGAGACCCAGTACTTC. Translated: CSVRLAGGPGETQYF.

The genes are TRBV7-2 and TRBJ2-7; D is possibly TRBD2 (5 bases). The CDR3 is 15 residues long. The germline V gene has CDR1 SGHTA and CDR2 FQGNSA. V lost 5 bases to trimming and J lost 3 bases, with 17 bases between them. CDR3 sequence reads: CASSPGNTNRYEQYF. The CDR3 DNA reads as TGTGCCAGCAGCCCCGGGAATACAAATCGCTACGAGCAGTACTTC.

The J gene is TRBJ1-4, the V gene TRBV11-2; 7 bases align to TRBD1. This CDR3 is 13 amino acids long. Per the germline V gene, CDR1 is SGHAT and CDR2 is FQNNGV. V was pared by 6 bases and J by 8 bases, with 6 bases of the junction left unmatched. CDR3 DNA: TGTGCCAGCAGTACTGACAGGGACGAAAAACTGTTTTTT. Translated: CASSTDRDEKLFF.

This clonotype was counted between two and nine times. This rearrangement joins TRBV9 to TRBJ1-3; 7 bases are shared with TRBD1. The CDR3 is 19 amino acids. The V and J ends lost 0 bases and 0 bases, in that order; junction bases with no gene match: 12. The germline V gene has CDR1 SGDLS and CDR2 YYNGEE. CDR3 sequence reads: CASSVVGTGTAGSGNTIYF. The CDR3 coding sequence is TGTGCCAGCAGCGTAGTAGGAACCGGGACAGCCGGCTCTGGAAACACCATATATTTT.

The chain couples TRBV19 to TRBJ2-7; the match to TRBD1 covers 10 bases. Germline-derived CDR1 and CDR2 are LNHDA and SQIVND (reference sequence). CDR3 length: 13 amino acids. V was clipped by 10 bases and J by 3 bases; unmatched bases: 6. This CDR3 is CANGTGAYYEQYF. For the CDR3, the DNA is TGTGCCAATGGGACAGGGGCGTACTACGAGCAGTACTTC.

The chain combines TRBV5-1 with TRBJ1-1; weak D call: TRBD1 (6 bases). CDR1 is SGHRS, CDR2 YFSETQ, per germline. The germline V and J ends were trimmed by 4 bases and 0 bases, with 13 bases remaining between them. The CDR3 runs 15 residues. The CDR3 DNA follows: TGCGCCAGCAGCCGGTCGGGACAAATGAACACTGAAGCTTTCTTT. Protein product: CASSRSGQMNTEAFF. Looking up the rest from reference TRBV5-1 and TRBJ1-1 gives the full variable domain: KAGVTQTPRYLIKTRGQQVTLSCSPISGHRSVSWYQQTPGQGLQFLFEYFSETQRNKGNFPGRFSGRQFSNSRSEMNVSTLELGDSALYLCASSRSGQMNTEAFFGQGTRLTVV.

In this sample, this clonotype turned up a few times. CDR3 in amino acids: CASSSLAGGTDEQYF. The CDR3 bases are TGCGCCAGCAGCTCCTTAGCGGGAGGGACCGACGAGCAGTACTTC. The V call is TRBV5-1, the J call TRBJ2-7; TRBD2 agrees at 11 bases. J was trimmed by 5 bases and V by 3 bases; bases with no gene match: 7. This CDR3 spans 15 amino acids. Germline loops: CDR1 SGHRS, CDR2 YFSETQ. The full variable domain, completed using reference TRBV5-1 and TRBJ2-7, is KAGVTQTPRYLIKTRGQQVTLSCSPISGHRSVSWYQQTPGQGLQFLFEYFSETQRNKGNFPGRFSGRQFSNSRSEMNVSTLELGDSALYLCASSSLAGGTDEQYFGPGTRLTVT.

The V gene is TRBV4-3, the J gene TRBJ1-5; 9 positions match TRBD1. The CDR3 runs to 16 residues. Per germline, CDR1 LGHNA and CDR2 YSLEER. With 1 base clipped from V and 6 bases from J, the junction kept 7 bases outside the gene matches. The CDR3 region has the DNA TGCGCCAGCAGCCAAGTGCCGGGACAGGGACGTCAGCCCCAGCATTTT. It codes for CASSQVPGQGRQPQHF.

This clonotype was counted at least ten times. This rearrangement joins TRBV2 to TRBJ1-1, with D maybe TRBD1 (5 bases). The V and J ends lost 9 bases and 4 bases respectively, with 12 bases between them. This CDR3 spans 12 amino acids. Germline CDR1 SNHLY, CDR2 FYNNEI. CDR3 nucleotide sequence: TGTGCCAGTTCAGGGTTGAGCACTGAAGCTTTCTTT. Amino acid sequence: CASSGLSTEAFF.

The chain uses TRBV7-9 and TRBJ2-1; 7 bases align to TRBD2. CDR1 and CDR2 (germline): SEHNR, FQNEAQ (reference sequence). V was clipped by 1 base and J by 11 bases; unmatched bases: 5. The CDR3 loop spans 13 amino acids. CDR3 loop: CASSLGEGSQQFF. DNA for the CDR3: TGTGCCAGCAGCTTAGGGGAGGGGAGTCAGCAGTTCTTC. Using reference TRBV7-9 and TRBJ2-1 for the parts outside the CDR3, the full variable domain is DTGVSQNPRHKITKRGQNVTFRCDPISEHNRLYWYRQTLGQGPEFLTYFQNEAQLEKSRLLSDRFSAERPKGSFSTLEIQRTEQGDSAMYLCASSLGEGSQQFFGPGTRLTVL.

As regards this clonotype: A much larger clone is a single base away; this may be a read error. The chain employs TRBV19 and TRBJ1-2, with unresolved D. Trimming took off 4 bases at V and 8 bases at J, with 14 bases between the two ends. The germline V gene encodes CDR1 LNHDA and CDR2 SQIVND (reference sequence). This CDR3 has 13 amino acids. In DNA, the CDR3 is TGTGCCAGTAGTACGGTAGGGAAGGACGGCTACACCTTC. Amino acids: CASSTVGKDGYTF.

This clonotype has just a few counts. The chain joins TRBV2 to TRBJ1-6; 9 positions match TRBD1. The V gene end was trimmed by 8 bases and the J gene end by 10 bases; junction bases not matched to a gene: 3. Germline lookup yields CDR1 SNHLY and CDR2 FYNNEI. The CDR3 is 12 residues long. CDR3 nucleotides: TGTGCCAGCGGGACAGGGCGCTCACCCCTCCACTTT. Translation: CASGTGRSPLHF.

V usage is TRBV7-6 and J usage is TRBJ2-3, with D unclear. The CDR3 totals 14 residues. Trimming took 3 bases from V and 2 from J, leaving 9 bases between them. CDR1 is SGHVS, CDR2 FNYEAQ, per germline. The CDR3 DNA reads TGTGCCAGCAGCTTTTCACTCACCACAGATACGCAGTATTTT. Translated: CASSFSLTTDTQYF.

The chain couples TRBV14 to TRBJ2-7; 7 bases line up with TRBD1. The V gene end was trimmed by 6 bases and the J gene end by 0 bases; junction bases not matched to a gene: 11. CDR1 SGHDN and CDR2 FVKESK come from the germline V gene. The CDR3 runs 16 residues. The CDR3 here is CASSYTGTDLSYEQYF. As DNA, the CDR3 is TGTGCCAGCAGTTACACAGGGACAGATCTCTCCTACGAGCAGTACTTC.

The gene calls are TRBV2 and TRBJ1-1; D is undetermined. Per the germline V gene, CDR1 is SNHLY and CDR2 is FYNNEI. V was shortened by 2 bases and J by 4 bases, with 11 bases between the two germline ends. CDR3 length: 14 residues. The CDR3, as DNA: TGTGCCAGCAGTGAACCGGGTGAGGTCACTGAAGCTTTCTTT. The encoded protein is CASSEPGEVTEAFF.

This clonotype was counted many times. The V and J genes are TRBV10-3 and TRBJ1-2, with D unclear. Trimming took 3 bases from V and 0 from J, leaving 11 bases between them. Per the germline V gene, CDR1 is ENHRY and CDR2 is SYGVKD. The CDR3 loop spans 15 amino acids. The CDR3 nucleotides are TGTGCCATCAGTGAAGCGCAGAATCCTAACTATGGCTACACCTTC. The encoded protein is CAISEAQNPNYGYTF.

This chain connects TRBV20-1 to TRBJ2-7; 8 bases align to TRBD2. Germline V gene sequence: CDR1 DFQATT, CDR2 SNEGSKA (reference sequence). The CDR3 sequence is 16 residues long. J gave up 1 base and V 5 bases, and 13 bases lay outside the gene matches. This CDR3 reads CSAGGRPAGASYEQYF. The CDR3 region has the DNA TGCAGTGCTGGAGGGCGGCCAGCGGGAGCATCCTACGAGCAGTACTTC.

This clonotype was seen a few times. The V and J genes are TRBV6-6 and TRBJ2-7; a weak D match, TRBD1 (6 bases). The length of the CDR3 is 13 residues. Germline CDR1 is MNHNY and CDR2 is SVGAGI (reference sequence). V was cut by 5 bases and J by 6 bases, with 14 bases left in between. CDR3 sequence reads: CASSPAGEIEQYF. CDR3 bases: TGTGCCAGCAGTCCGGCAGGGGAGATCGAGCAGTACTTC.

This clonotype has a handful of counts. This chain connects TRBV7-9 to TRBJ1-4; D ambiguous. This CDR3 has 14 residues. Trimming cost V 3 bases and J 8 bases, with 13 bases left between them. CDR1 SEHNR and CDR2 FQNEAQ come from the germline V gene (reference sequence). The CDR3 region is CASSLGGEPEKLFF. The DNA for the CDR3 is TGTGCCAGCAGCTTGGGCGGGGAACCGGAAAAACTGTTTTTT.